This T cell receptor beta chain is drawn from a study of memory CD4+ T cells and cytomegalovirus serostatus. The CDR3 length is 16 residues. Trimming took off 2 bases at V and 3 bases at J, with 11 bases between the two ends. Germline CDR1 and CDR2: MDHEN and SYDVKM. Clones were read by immunoSEQ multiplex PCR, and TCRdb kept only the in-frame ones, dropping some. The sample lists approximately 41,000 clones; less than 80% were seen once. The sort gate was single viable CD3+CD4+CD8-CD45RO+ cells for memory CD4+ T cells. The material sequenced was memory CD4+ T cells from blood. This chain connects TRBV28 to TRBJ2-6, with D possibly being TRBD2 (7 bases). The sequence derives from an adult in good health and CMV-seronegative. CDR3 nucleotides: TGTGCCAGCAGTTTAGGGGGGGCGTATGGGGCCAACGTCCTGACTTTC. Its protein is CASSLGGAYGANVLTF.